The TCR beta chain under discussion was sequenced for a study of T cell repertoires in cytomegalovirus infection. The wider study: CMV infection and matching HLA type were both indicated by public TCR beta signatures.

General study results and limits: The study found HLA-C-restricted CMV-specific TCR beta clonotypes dominating the ex vivo response.

This clonotype has just one count. The antigen is not known. Trimming stripped 5 bases from V and 8 bases from J, with 9 bases between. This CDR3 region has 10 residues. Germline CDR1 reads DFQATT; CDR2 reads SNEGSKA (reference sequence). From the reads, TCRdb called clonotypes with MiXCR, one entry per CDR3 protein. The data show some 97,000 distinct CDR3 sequences, roughly a quarter seen once. The genes are TRBV20-1 and TRBJ1-2; D remains unclear. Sample: CD8+ T cells from PBMCs. The TCR sequence derives from a human donor in good health (CMV status not recorded). Some clones in this sample may be carry-over from other donors' samples. Written as DNA, the CDR3 is TGCAGTGCTCACGGGGAGGGCTACACCTTC. Amino acids: CSAHGEGYTF.